The clone carrying this TCR beta chain was counted at least ten times. Its antigen remains unknown. This record belongs to a study of neurological immune-mediated disorders. Germline-derived CDR1 and CDR2 are LGHNA and YNFKEQ. The CDR3 loop spans 15 amino acids. Trimming cost V 2 bases and J 8 bases; bases outside gene matches: 6. Time point here: longitudinal time-point 3. Findings and caveats of the study: While HTLV-1-associated myelopathy showed the greatest TCR clonal expansion, multiple sclerosis showed the least, falling below healthy controls. None of the CDR3 amino acid sequences of expanded clones were shared across subjects, and this suggested private repertoires in all groups.

It was by 5'RACE with 10-nucleotide random UMIs that the cDNA was made. TCRdb reprocessed the 5' RACE reads with MiXCR, giving one entry per CDR3 protein. The data show roughly 48,000 distinct CDR3 sequences, with about an eighth seen just once and about 10% held by the top ten. The specimen sequenced was PBMCs. This TCR derives from a male donor with HTLV-1-associated myelopathy (HAM/TSP). The rearrangement joins TRBV4-2 to TRBJ2-1; 10 nucleotides agree with TRBD2. The CDR3 bases are TGTGCCAGCAGCCAACTCAGCGGGGGGGCGGATGAGCAGTTCTTC. Amino acids: CASSQLSGGADEQFF.